The rows below give T cell receptor beta chains drawn from one sample of a study of vaccination and CD4 T cells after COVID-19. TCRdb processed the PCR reads anew with MiXCR; each CDR3 protein has one entry. The sample includes about 12,000 distinct CDR3 sequences, 54% of them seen just once. Their recognized antigens are unknown. This material consisted of cultured CD4+ T cells from blood, taken after SARS-CoV-2 vaccination. The receptors stem from a human donor with COVID-19. CDR3s include the opening cysteine and the closing phenylalanine or tryptophan. The order of the fields is D gene, V gene, J gene, clone size, CDR3 DNA, CDR3 protein. A D gene is named only where the DNA matches it firmly. For some rows the clone size is stated as once, few or many, or as a class when expanded; others skip it.

d_call: TRBD1
v_call: TRBV6-1
j_call: TRBJ1-2
clone_size: -
cdr3_nt: TGTGCCAGCAGTAGCCGACAGGGCCCCTATGGCTACACCTTC
cdr3_aa: CASSSRQGPYGYTF

d_call: -
v_call: TRBV20-1
j_call: TRBJ1-6
clone_size: few
cdr3_nt: TGCAGTGCTCCGGGGCAGGAGGTTAATTCACCCCTCCACTTT
cdr3_aa: CSAPGQEVNSPLHF

d_call: TRBD2
v_call: TRBV7-2
j_call: TRBJ2-5
clone_size: -
cdr3_nt: TGTGCCAGCAGCTTACATACGGGACTAGCGGGGGGGTTGGGGACCCAGTACTTC
cdr3_aa: CASSLHTGLAGGLGTQYF

d_call: TRBD1
v_call: TRBV20-1
j_call: TRBJ1-6
clone_size: -
cdr3_nt: TGCAGTGCTAAAGGGACAGGCTCCTATAATTCACCCCTCCACTTT
cdr3_aa: CSAKGTGSYNSPLHF

d_call: TRBD1
v_call: TRBV28
j_call: TRBJ1-5
clone_size: -
cdr3_nt: TGTGCCAGCAGTTCTCCGGGACAGGGGAACAATCAGCCCCAGCATTTT
cdr3_aa: CASSSPGQGNNQPQHF

d_call: -
v_call: TRBV6-1
j_call: TRBJ1-1
clone_size: -
cdr3_nt: TGTGCCAGCAACCGGGGGTGGGGCACTGAAGCTTTCTTT
cdr3_aa: CASNRGWGTEAFF

d_call: -
v_call: TRBV15
j_call: TRBJ1-4
clone_size: -
cdr3_nt: TGTGCCACCAGTCCGACAAGGAGAGTCGAAAAACTGTTTTTT
cdr3_aa: CATSPTRRVEKLFF

d_call: -
v_call: TRBV10-1
j_call: TRBJ1-1
clone_size: few
cdr3_nt: TGCGCCAGCAGTGAAGTTTACGGTACTGAAGCTTTCTTT
cdr3_aa: CASSEVYGTEAFF

d_call: -
v_call: TRBV5-1
j_call: TRBJ2-2
clone_size: few
cdr3_nt: TGCGCCAGCAGCTTGGTAGGGACGAACACCGGGGAGCTGTTTTTT
cdr3_aa: CASSLVGTNTGELFF

d_call: -
v_call: TRBV5-1
j_call: TRBJ2-5
clone_size: -
cdr3_nt: TGCGCCAGCAGCCCTGGACCAGCGGAGACCCAGTACTTC
cdr3_aa: CASSPGPAETQYF

d_call: -
v_call: TRBV7-8
j_call: TRBJ2-2
clone_size: -
cdr3_nt: TGTGCCAGCAGCCCACTGAGTTGGAGCGGAACCGGGGAGCTGTTTTTT
cdr3_aa: CASSPLSWSGTGELFF

d_call: -
v_call: TRBV21-1
j_call: TRBJ2-5
clone_size: medium-sized
cdr3_nt: TGTGCCAGCAGCAAATACAGGGTTCCCCAAGAGACCCAGTACTTC
cdr3_aa: CASSKYRVPQETQYF

d_call: -
v_call: TRBV10-3
j_call: TRBJ1-6
clone_size: -
cdr3_nt: TGTGCCATGAAACCGGGAACTAATTCACCCCTCCACTTT
cdr3_aa: CAMKPGTNSPLHF

d_call: -
v_call: TRBV6-5
j_call: TRBJ2-2
clone_size: -
cdr3_nt: TGTGCCAGCAGTTACTCGGGCCAGGCGGGCACCGGGGAGCTGTTTTTT
cdr3_aa: CASSYSGQAGTGELFF

d_call: -
v_call: TRBV20-1
j_call: TRBJ2-3
clone_size: few
cdr3_nt: TGCAGTGCCTTCCGGACGGGCACAGATACGCAGTATTTT
cdr3_aa: CSAFRTGTDTQYF

d_call: TRBD2
v_call: TRBV6-1
j_call: TRBJ2-7
clone_size: -
cdr3_nt: TGTGCAGCAGCCCCCGGAGGGAGGGGCTACGAGCAGTACTTC
cdr3_aa: CAAAPGGRGYEQYF

d_call: TRBD2
v_call: TRBV20-1
j_call: TRBJ2-3
clone_size: -
cdr3_nt: TGCAGTGCTAGCTTGTCTAGCGGGGGCGGGCATACGCAGTATTTT
cdr3_aa: CSASLSSGGGHTQYF

d_call: TRBD2
v_call: TRBV10-3
j_call: TRBJ2-5
clone_size: -
cdr3_nt: TGTGCCATCAGTCCTAGCGGGGCGGGGGAGACCCAGTACTTC
cdr3_aa: CAISPSGAGETQYF

d_call: TRBD1
v_call: TRBV19
j_call: TRBJ1-5
clone_size: -
cdr3_nt: TGTGCCAGTAGCCCGGGACAGGGGGTCAATCAGCCCCAGCATTTT
cdr3_aa: CASSPGQGVNQPQHF

d_call: TRBD1
v_call: TRBV7-2
j_call: TRBJ1-2
clone_size: -
cdr3_nt: TGTGCCAGCAGCCCTCCGGGACAGGCCCATGGCTACACCTTC
cdr3_aa: CASSPPGQAHGYTF

d_call: TRBD1
v_call: TRBV6-5
j_call: TRBJ2-7
clone_size: few
cdr3_nt: TGTGCCAGCAGTTACTCCGGACAGGGCCGTGGCGAGCAGTACTTC
cdr3_aa: CASSYSGQGRGEQYF

d_call: -
v_call: TRBV5-4
j_call: TRBJ2-3
clone_size: -
cdr3_nt: TGTGCCAGCAGCTTGGGGTTAGATGGCACAGATACGCAGTATTTT
cdr3_aa: CASSLGLDGTDTQYF

d_call: -
v_call: TRBV25-1
j_call: TRBJ1-2
clone_size: -
cdr3_nt: TGTGCCAGCAGTCCTTATACCCAGATTGGGACCAGATATGGCTACACCTTC
cdr3_aa: CASSPYTQIGTRYGYTF

d_call: -
v_call: TRBV20-1
j_call: TRBJ1-1
clone_size: -
cdr3_nt: TGCAGTGCTAGGTTACTATCGGACACTGAAGCTTTCTTT
cdr3_aa: CSARLLSDTEAFF

d_call: TRBD1
v_call: TRBV10-1
j_call: TRBJ2-7
clone_size: -
cdr3_nt: TGCGCCAGCAGTGAGATTAAGGGACAGGGGAAAACCTACGAGCAGTACTTC
cdr3_aa: CASSEIKGQGKTYEQYF

d_call: TRBD2
v_call: TRBV7-2
j_call: TRBJ2-5
clone_size: -
cdr3_nt: TGTGCCAGCAGCTCCCCCCAGGGAGCGGGGAGAGAGACCCAGTACTTC
cdr3_aa: CASSSPQGAGRETQYF

d_call: TRBD2
v_call: TRBV20-1
j_call: TRBJ2-3
clone_size: -
cdr3_nt: TGCAGTGCCGATAGCGGGGGGGCGCCAGATACGCAGTATTTT
cdr3_aa: CSADSGGAPDTQYF

d_call: TRBD1
v_call: TRBV2
j_call: TRBJ2-7
clone_size: once
cdr3_nt: TGTGCCAGCAGTGATAGCAGGGGGCTGACCTACGAGCAGTACTTC
cdr3_aa: CASSDSRGLTYEQYF

d_call: -
v_call: TRBV29-1
j_call: TRBJ1-1
clone_size: -
cdr3_nt: TGCAGCGTTCAAACGGCGACGGGGAACACTGAAGCTTTCTTT
cdr3_aa: CSVQTATGNTEAFF

d_call: TRBD1
v_call: TRBV15
j_call: TRBJ1-5
clone_size: few
cdr3_nt: TGTGCCACCAGAGCCGGGACAGGGTGGCAGCCCCAGCATTTT
cdr3_aa: CATRAGTGWQPQHF

d_call: -
v_call: TRBV21-1
j_call: TRBJ2-3
clone_size: once
cdr3_nt: TGTGCCAGCAGGGACAGGGATACGCAGTATTTT
cdr3_aa: CASRDRDTQYF

d_call: TRBD1
v_call: TRBV6-1
j_call: TRBJ1-5
clone_size: -
cdr3_nt: TGTGCCAGCACGGCTCAGGGGGCTAGTCAGCCCCAGCATTTT
cdr3_aa: CASTAQGASQPQHF

d_call: TRBD2
v_call: TRBV6-4
j_call: TRBJ2-3
clone_size: -
cdr3_nt: TGTGCCAGCAGTGACTCGAGCGGGGGGGCAGATACGCAGTATTTT
cdr3_aa: CASSDSSGGADTQYF

d_call: -
v_call: TRBV6-1
j_call: TRBJ2-5
clone_size: -
cdr3_nt: TGTGCCGGGGGAGAGTTTAAAGAGACCCAGTACTTC
cdr3_aa: CAGGEFKETQYF

d_call: TRBD1
v_call: TRBV5-4
j_call: TRBJ1-2
clone_size: -
cdr3_nt: TGTGCCAGCAGCTCGGGACAGGGGGCCTTAGCTAACTATGGCTACACCTTC
cdr3_aa: CASSSGQGALANYGYTF

d_call: TRBD1
v_call: TRBV20-1
j_call: TRBJ2-3
clone_size: -
cdr3_nt: TGCAGTGCTAGGAACCGGGACAGGGCCACAGATACGCAGTATTTT
cdr3_aa: CSARNRDRATDTQYF

d_call: TRBD2
v_call: TRBV7-2
j_call: TRBJ2-7
clone_size: -
cdr3_nt: TGTGCCAGCAGCTACCAGGATAGCGGGGGGGACGAGCAGTACTTC
cdr3_aa: CASSYQDSGGDEQYF

d_call: -
v_call: TRBV10-3
j_call: TRBJ1-1
clone_size: few
cdr3_nt: TGTGCCATCAGTGATCGGGGTGAAGCTTTCTTT
cdr3_aa: CAISDRGEAFF

d_call: TRBD2
v_call: TRBV7-7
j_call: TRBJ2-2
clone_size: -
cdr3_nt: TGTGCTAGCAGCTCATCCCCCCCGGGCAGCGGGGGCCGGGGGGAGCTGTTTTTT
cdr3_aa: CASSSSPPGSGGRGELFF

d_call: -
v_call: TRBV29-1
j_call: TRBJ1-2
clone_size: -
cdr3_nt: TGCAGCGTGGGGTCGGGGGTGCCCCGGTATGGCTACACCTTC
cdr3_aa: CSVGSGVPRYGYTF

d_call: TRBD1
v_call: TRBV18
j_call: TRBJ1-1
clone_size: -
cdr3_nt: TGTGCCAGCTCACCCCAGGGGGTACAGACTGAAGCTTTCTTT
cdr3_aa: CASSPQGVQTEAFF

d_call: TRBD1
v_call: TRBV20-1
j_call: TRBJ1-2
clone_size: -
cdr3_nt: TGCAGTGCTAGAGTTCCGGGACAGGGGTTCTTTGGTGGCTACACCTTC
cdr3_aa: CSARVPGQGFFGGYTF

d_call: -
v_call: TRBV7-3
j_call: TRBJ1-2
clone_size: few
cdr3_nt: TGTGCCAGCAGCTTAACCCCACGTGGCGAGGGTGGCTACACCTTC
cdr3_aa: CASSLTPRGEGGYTF

d_call: TRBD2
v_call: TRBV7-9
j_call: TRBJ2-4
clone_size: -
cdr3_nt: TGTGCCAGCAGCTTATGGAGCGGGGCGACCTATAGCAAAAACATTCAGTACTTC
cdr3_aa: CASSLWSGATYSKNIQYF

d_call: -
v_call: TRBV20-1
j_call: TRBJ1-5
clone_size: -
cdr3_nt: TGCAGTGCTTCCCGGCGAGGACAGCCGTCCCAGCCCCAGCATTTT
cdr3_aa: CSASRRGQPSQPQHF

d_call: -
v_call: TRBV21-1
j_call: TRBJ1-5
clone_size: -
cdr3_nt: TGTGCCAGCAGCAAAGAACGGAATAGCAATCAGCCCCAGCATTTT
cdr3_aa: CASSKERNSNQPQHF

d_call: -
v_call: TRBV20-1
j_call: TRBJ2-7
clone_size: -
cdr3_nt: TGCAGTGTCCTCCCAACAGGAGTCTACGAGCAGTACTTC
cdr3_aa: CSVLPTGVYEQYF

d_call: TRBD2
v_call: TRBV6-2/TRBV6-3
j_call: TRBJ2-7
clone_size: -
cdr3_nt: TGTGCCAGCAGATCCCCACTGGCGGGGGGGATGGACGAGCAGTACTTC
cdr3_aa: CASRSPLAGGMDEQYF

d_call: TRBD1
v_call: TRBV7-6
j_call: TRBJ2-7
clone_size: -
cdr3_nt: TGTGCCAGCAGCTCAAATCCGGGACAGGGGGCGCGCGAGCAGTACTTC
cdr3_aa: CASSSNPGQGAREQYF

d_call: TRBD1
v_call: TRBV20-1
j_call: TRBJ2-1
clone_size: -
cdr3_nt: TGCAGTGCTAGACTCCCGGACAGGGGGTACAATGAGCAGTTCTTC
cdr3_aa: CSARLPDRGYNEQFF

d_call: -
v_call: TRBV6-1
j_call: TRBJ1-6
clone_size: few
cdr3_nt: TGTGCCAGCAGCGTAGCAGGGGCCGTGAATTCACCCCTCCACTTT
cdr3_aa: CASSVAGAVNSPLHF

d_call: -
v_call: TRBV19
j_call: TRBJ1-6
clone_size: -
cdr3_nt: TGTGCCAGTAGTATTCAATCCCGGCCGGATTCACCCCTCCACTTT
cdr3_aa: CASSIQSRPDSPLHF

d_call: TRBD1
v_call: TRBV6-5
j_call: TRBJ1-1
clone_size: few
cdr3_nt: TGTGCCAGCAGTTACTCGGCCGGGACAGGGGCGGGGAACACTGAAGCTTTCTTT
cdr3_aa: CASSYSAGTGAGNTEAFF

d_call: TRBD2
v_call: TRBV7-8
j_call: TRBJ2-3
clone_size: -
cdr3_nt: TGTGCCAGCAGCTCACGCGACGGGCGGGGGGGCACAGATACGCAGTATTTT
cdr3_aa: CASSSRDGRGGTDTQYF

d_call: -
v_call: TRBV20-1
j_call: TRBJ2-5
clone_size: few
cdr3_nt: TGCAGTGCTAGAGACCCGTTGGGGGACCGGGAGACCCAGTACTTC
cdr3_aa: CSARDPLGDRETQYF

d_call: -
v_call: TRBV6-2/TRBV6-3
j_call: TRBJ2-3
clone_size: -
cdr3_nt: TGTGCCAGCAGTTACTCCAGGGGTCCTAGCACAGATACGCAGTATTTT
cdr3_aa: CASSYSRGPSTDTQYF

d_call: TRBD2
v_call: TRBV6-5
j_call: TRBJ2-3
clone_size: -
cdr3_nt: TGTGCCAGCAGTTACACGTCACTAGCGGGGGGTACAGATACGCAGTATTTT
cdr3_aa: CASSYTSLAGGTDTQYF

d_call: -
v_call: TRBV7-3
j_call: TRBJ1-2
clone_size: -
cdr3_nt: TGTGCCAGCAGCCTGCAGGGTTCCGGTTATGGCTACACCTTC
cdr3_aa: CASSLQGSGYGYTF

d_call: -
v_call: TRBV25-1
j_call: TRBJ2-1
clone_size: -
cdr3_nt: TGTGCCAGCAGTAGCCAACGTGAGCAGTTCTTC
cdr3_aa: CASSSQREQFF

d_call: -
v_call: TRBV6-2/TRBV6-3
j_call: TRBJ2-5
clone_size: -
cdr3_nt: TGTGCCAGCAATATACCGGGTCTGGGGGGTGAGACCCAGTACTTC
cdr3_aa: CASNIPGLGGETQYF